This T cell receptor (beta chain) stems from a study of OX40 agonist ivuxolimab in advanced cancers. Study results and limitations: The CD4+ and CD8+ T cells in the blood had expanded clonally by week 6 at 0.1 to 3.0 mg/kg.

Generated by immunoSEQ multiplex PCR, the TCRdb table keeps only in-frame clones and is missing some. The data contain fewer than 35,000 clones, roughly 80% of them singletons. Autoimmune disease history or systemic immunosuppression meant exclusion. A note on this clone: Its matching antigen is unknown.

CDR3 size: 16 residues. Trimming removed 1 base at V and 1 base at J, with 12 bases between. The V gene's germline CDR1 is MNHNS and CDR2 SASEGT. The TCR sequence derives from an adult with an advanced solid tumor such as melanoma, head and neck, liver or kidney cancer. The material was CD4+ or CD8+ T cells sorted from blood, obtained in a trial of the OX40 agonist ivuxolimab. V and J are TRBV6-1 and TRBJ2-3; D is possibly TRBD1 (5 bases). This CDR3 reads CASSEETAGRTDTQYF. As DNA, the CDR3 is TGTGCCAGCAGTGAAGAGACAGCAGGACGCACAGATACGCAGTATTTT.